The text below deals with one TCR beta chain. Its antigen is undetermined. The sample belongs to a study of OX40 agonist ivuxolimab in advanced cancers. About the research overall: Males comprised 82.7% of the group, whose mean age was approximately 62 years (range roughly 20 to 85).

TCRdb's table, derived via immunoSEQ multiplex PCR, lists solely in-frame clones and lacks some. This sample yields over 14,000 clones, of which around four fifths are seen a single time; about 32% belongs to the top ten. The germline gives CDR1 SGDLS, CDR2 YYNGEE. The CDR3 has 16 residues. Trimming removed 4 bases from V and 7 bases from J, with 20 bases in between. Study-level points and caveats: At doses 0.1 to 3.0 mg/kg, CD4+ and CD8+ clones expanded.

The chain links TRBV9 to TRBJ2-2, with TRBD2 as a possible D gene (6 bases). The TCR comes from an adult with an advanced solid tumor such as melanoma, head and neck, liver or kidney cancer. Sequences were derived from CD4+ or CD8+ T cells sorted from blood, sampled in a trial of the OX40 agonist ivuxolimab. CDR3 sequence reads: CASSLFSGAINGELFF. DNA of the CDR3: TGTGCCAGCAGCCTGTTCTCGGGAGCAATAAACGGGGAGCTGTTTTTT. Variable domain in full (rest from reference TRBV9 and TRBJ2-2): DSGVTQTPKHLITATGQRVTLRCSPRSGDLSVYWYQQSLDQGLQFLIQYYNGEERAKGNILERFSAQQFPDLHSELNLSSLELGDSALYFCASSLFSGAINGELFFGEGSRLTVL.